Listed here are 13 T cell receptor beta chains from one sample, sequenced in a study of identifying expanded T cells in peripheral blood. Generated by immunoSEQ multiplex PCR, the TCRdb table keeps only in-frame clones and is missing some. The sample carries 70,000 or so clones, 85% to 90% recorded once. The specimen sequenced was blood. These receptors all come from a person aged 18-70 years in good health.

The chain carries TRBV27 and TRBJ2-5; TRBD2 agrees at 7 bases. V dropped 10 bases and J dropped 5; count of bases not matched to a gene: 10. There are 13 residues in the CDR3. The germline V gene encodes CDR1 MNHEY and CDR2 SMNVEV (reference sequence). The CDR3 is CATRLALTETQYF. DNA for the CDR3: TGTGCCACCCGACTAGCTTTAACCGAGACCCAGTACTTC.

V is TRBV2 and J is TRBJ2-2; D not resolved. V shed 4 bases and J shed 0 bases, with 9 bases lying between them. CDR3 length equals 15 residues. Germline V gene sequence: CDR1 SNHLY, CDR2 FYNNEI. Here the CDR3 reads CASSVFPSNTGELFF. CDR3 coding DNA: TGTGCCAGCAGTGTTTTCCCTTCGAACACCGGGGAGCTGTTTTTT.

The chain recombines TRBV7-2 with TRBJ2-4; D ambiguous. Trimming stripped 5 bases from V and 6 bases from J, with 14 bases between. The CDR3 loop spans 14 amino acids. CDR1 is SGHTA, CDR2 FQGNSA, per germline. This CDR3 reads CASSDPASGNIQYF. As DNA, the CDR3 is TGTGCCAGCAGCGACCCCGCCTCGGGAAACATTCAGTACTTC.

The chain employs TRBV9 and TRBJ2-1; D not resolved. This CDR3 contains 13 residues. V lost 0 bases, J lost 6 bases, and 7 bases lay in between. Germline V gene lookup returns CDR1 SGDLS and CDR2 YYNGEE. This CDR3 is CASSVALSNEQFF. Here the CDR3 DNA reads TGTGCCAGCAGCGTAGCACTGAGCAATGAGCAGTTCTTC.

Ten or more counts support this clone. In DNA, the CDR3 is TGCAGCGTTGAGGAGGGGGCCGGTCAGCCCCAGCATTTT. Encoded protein: CSVEEGAGQPQHF. V usage is TRBV29-1 and J usage is TRBJ1-5; 7 bases align to TRBD1. This CDR3 comprises 13 residues. The germline V gene encodes CDR1 SQVTM and CDR2 ANQGSEA. V gave up 3 bases and J gave up 6 bases; unmatched junction bases: 5.

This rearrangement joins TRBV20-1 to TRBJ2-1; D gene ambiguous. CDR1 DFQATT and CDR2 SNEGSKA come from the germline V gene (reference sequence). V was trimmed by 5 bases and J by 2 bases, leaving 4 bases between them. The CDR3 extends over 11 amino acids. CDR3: CSAQTYNEQFF. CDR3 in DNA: TGCAGTGCTCAGACCTACAATGAGCAGTTCTTC.

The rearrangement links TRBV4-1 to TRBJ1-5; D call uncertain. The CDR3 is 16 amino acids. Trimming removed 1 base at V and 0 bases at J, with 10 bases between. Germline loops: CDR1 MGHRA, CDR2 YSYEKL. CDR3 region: CASSQVGRNSNQPQHF. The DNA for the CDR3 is TGCGCCAGCAGCCAAGTAGGACGGAATAGCAATCAGCCCCAGCATTTT.

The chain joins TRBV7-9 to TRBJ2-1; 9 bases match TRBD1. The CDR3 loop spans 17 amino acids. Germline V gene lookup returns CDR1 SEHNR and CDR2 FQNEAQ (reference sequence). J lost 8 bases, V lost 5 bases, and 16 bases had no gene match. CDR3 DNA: TGTGCCAGCAGCCCCCGGCGGGACAGGGCAATCCAAGATGAGCAGTTCTTC. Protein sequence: CASSPRRDRAIQDEQFF.

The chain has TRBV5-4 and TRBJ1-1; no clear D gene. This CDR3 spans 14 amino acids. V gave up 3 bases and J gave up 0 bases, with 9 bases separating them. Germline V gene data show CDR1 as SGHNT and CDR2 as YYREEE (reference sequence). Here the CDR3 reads CASSSSLMNTEAFF. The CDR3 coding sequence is TGTGCCAGCAGCTCAAGCTTAATGAACACTGAAGCTTTCTTT.

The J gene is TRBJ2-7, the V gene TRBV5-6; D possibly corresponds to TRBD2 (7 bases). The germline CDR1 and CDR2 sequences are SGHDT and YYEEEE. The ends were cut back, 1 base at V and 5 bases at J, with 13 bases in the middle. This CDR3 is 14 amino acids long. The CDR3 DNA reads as TGTGCCAGCAGCTTGTGGGGGGGCCCGAACGAGCAGTACTTC. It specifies CASSLWGGPNEQYF.

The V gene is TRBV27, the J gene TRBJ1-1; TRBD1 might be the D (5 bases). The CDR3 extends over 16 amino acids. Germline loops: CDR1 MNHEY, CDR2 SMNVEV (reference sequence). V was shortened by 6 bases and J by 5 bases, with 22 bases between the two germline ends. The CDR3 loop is CASSWDPPRSGTEAFF. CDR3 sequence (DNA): TGTGCCAGCAGCTGGGACCCGCCCAGATCGGGAACTGAAGCTTTCTTT.

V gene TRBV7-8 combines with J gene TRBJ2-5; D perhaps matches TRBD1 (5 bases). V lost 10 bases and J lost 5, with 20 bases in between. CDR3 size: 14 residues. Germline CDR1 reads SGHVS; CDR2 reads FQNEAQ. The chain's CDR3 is CATKEQASRETQYF. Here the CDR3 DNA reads TGTGCCACCAAAGAACAGGCCTCTCGGGAGACCCAGTACTTC.

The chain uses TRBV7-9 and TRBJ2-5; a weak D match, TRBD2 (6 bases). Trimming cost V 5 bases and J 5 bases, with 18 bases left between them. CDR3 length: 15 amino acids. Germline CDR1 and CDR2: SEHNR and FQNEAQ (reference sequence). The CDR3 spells CASSPPRASGETQYF. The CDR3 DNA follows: TGTGCCAGCAGCCCGCCAAGAGCGAGCGGGGAGACCCAGTACTTC.